These 23 T cell receptor beta chains were all obtained from the same sample, sequenced in a study of T cells in Graves' hyperthyroidism and ophthalmopathy. TCR beta CDR3 regions were amplified from RNA. RT-PCR in the first round (using the HTBI primer set) targeted the TCR CDR3. TCRdb ran MiXCR on the multiplex PCR reads and lists one entry per CDR3 protein. The profile shows about 200,000 distinct CDR3 sequences, less than 20% of them singletons. Sequenced: blood. The receptor source for this set is a woman aged 45-65 years with Graves' hyperthyroidism.

This clonotype was picked up many times. The chain uses TRBV20-1 and TRBJ2-3; D call uncertain. Trimming cost V 0 bases and J 0 bases, with 4 bases left between them. In germline, CDR1 is DFQATT, CDR2 SNEGSKA (reference sequence). The CDR3 is 13 amino acids. CDR3 sequence reads: CSARDPSTDTQYF. DNA for the CDR3: TGCAGTGCTAGAGATCCGAGCACAGATACGCAGTATTTT.

Many counts were recorded for this clonotype. The chain links TRBV28 to TRBJ2-7, with 7 bases matching TRBD1. Germline values: CDR1 MDHEN, CDR2 SYDVKM. The CDR3 spans 15 residues. J gave up 4 bases and V 2 bases, and 8 bases lay outside the gene matches. The CDR3 protein is CASSLEGADLYEQYF. CDR3 DNA: TGTGCCAGCAGTTTAGAGGGGGCTGATTTATACGAGCAGTACTTC.

J is TRBJ2-1 and V is TRBV20-1; TRBD2 is a possible D gene (5 bases). The CDR3 consists of 14 residues. V was trimmed by 1 base and J by 15 bases, leaving 22 bases between them. From germline, CDR1 is DFQATT and CDR2 SNEGSKA (reference sequence). Written as DNA, the CDR3 is TGCAGTGCTAGAGTAGCCGTCCGGGAACAATATCTGTTCTTC. This gives the protein CSARVAVREQYLFF.

This clonotype was counted many times. The chain joins TRBV5-4 to TRBJ2-1; TRBD1 aligns across 9 bases. This CDR3 is 15 amino acids long. With V trimmed by 6 bases and J by 4 bases, 8 bases remained unmatched. The germline V gene has CDR1 SGHNT and CDR2 YYREEE (reference sequence). The CDR3 region is CASTSPGQGYNEQFF. The CDR3 DNA sequence: TGTGCCAGCACCTCCCCGGGACAGGGATACAATGAGCAGTTCTTC.

The CDR3 DNA reads as TGTGCCAGCAGCTTAGATTTACGCTATGGCTACACCTTC. This codes for CASSLDLRYGYTF. The chain joins TRBV11-2 to TRBJ1-2; D gene ambiguous. V was cut by 0 bases and J by 4 bases, with 6 bases left in between. This CDR3 spans 13 amino acids. The V gene's germline CDR1 is SGHAT and CDR2 FQNNGV.

This clonotype was counted ten times or more. The V and J genes are TRBV20-1 and TRBJ1-5; D is unresolved. Germline-derived CDR1 and CDR2 are DFQATT and SNEGSKA (reference sequence). CDR3 size: 14 residues. Trimming pared 2 bases from V and 0 bases from J, leaving 8 bases between. Here the CDR3 DNA reads TGCAGTGCTAGACTTGGATATAGCAATCAGCCCCAGCATTTT. This codes for CSARLGYSNQPQHF.

This clonotype was counted ten times or more. This rearrangement joins TRBV28 to TRBJ2-5; possibly TRBD1 or TRBD2 for D (6 bases each). V was pared by 2 bases and J by 4 bases, with 14 bases between. The germline V gene has CDR1 MDHEN and CDR2 SYDVKM. The length of the CDR3 is 15 residues. The CDR3 loop reads CASSLGGIRGETQYF. DNA of the CDR3: TGTGCCAGCAGTTTAGGCGGGATCAGGGGAGAGACCCAGTACTTC.

The rearrangement links TRBV12-3 or TRBV12-4 to TRBJ1-6; D is undetermined. Trimming shortened V by 3 bases and J by 8 bases, and 11 bases separated the two germline ends. This CDR3 spans 14 amino acids. This CDR3 reads CASSLGTVDSPLHF. CDR3 in DNA: TGTGCCAGCAGTTTGGGCACCGTCGATTCACCCCTCCACTTT.

This clonotype was seen repeatedly, ten times or more. This rearrangement joins TRBV19 to TRBJ2-1; D may be TRBD1 (6 bases). This CDR3 spans 16 amino acids. Germline CDR1 and CDR2: LNHDA and SQIVND (reference sequence). V lost 7 bases, J lost 0 bases, and 16 bases lay in between. CDR3 protein: CASTLTGTGSYNEQFF. CDR3 in DNA: TGTGCCAGTACTCTCACAGGGACCGGCTCCTACAATGAGCAGTTCTTC.

Comments on this clonotype: A single base separates this from a much larger clone, so it may be a read error. V and J are TRBV18 and TRBJ2-5, with a weak D call TRBD1 (5 bases). Per germline, CDR1 KGHSH and CDR2 LQKENI. The CDR3 sequence is 13 residues long. The CDR3 region has the DNA TGTGCCAGCTCAAGGGGTCTTCAAGAGGCCCAGTACTTC. Protein: CASSRGLQEAQYF.

This clonotype was counted at least ten times. This chain links TRBV5-1 with TRBJ2-7; TRBD2 matches 7 bases. V shed 4 bases, J shed 1 base, and the junction held 5 bases outside the gene matches. This CDR3 is 14 amino acids long. Germline lookup yields CDR1 SGHRS and CDR2 YFSETQ. This CDR3 reads CASSVGTTSYEQYF. CDR3 in DNA: TGCGCCAGCAGCGTCGGGACTACATCCTACGAGCAGTACTTC.

This clonotype came up a few times. V gene TRBV2 combines with J gene TRBJ2-2, with 11 bases aligning to TRBD2. Germline V lookup: CDR1 SNHLY, CDR2 FYNNEI. After removal of 4 bases from V and 10 bases from J, the junction contained 11 bases not matched to a gene. The CDR3 length is 16 residues. The CDR3: CASSVQTGTSGAELFF. The CDR3 coding sequence is TGTGCCAGCAGTGTACAGACCGGGACTAGCGGTGCGGAGCTGTTTTTT.

This chain links TRBV28 with TRBJ2-7; 7 nucleotides match TRBD1. V shed 4 bases, J shed 4 bases, and the junction held 4 bases outside the gene matches. The V gene's germline CDR1 is MDHEN and CDR2 SYDVKM. The CDR3 sequence is 13 residues long. The CDR3 DNA follows: TGTGCCAGCAGTTCCTACAGGGGTTACGAGCAGTACTTC. Amino acids: CASSSYRGYEQYF.

This clonotype has more than one count but fewer than ten. V gene TRBV24-1 combines with J gene TRBJ2-7; 7 nucleotides match TRBD2. Germline assignment: CDR1 KGHDR and CDR2 SFDVKD. J lost 6 bases, V lost 7 bases, and 14 bases had no gene match. The length of the CDR3 is 15 residues. The CDR3 loop is CATRRAFGGSGEQYF. The CDR3 nucleotides read TGTGCCACCAGGAGAGCCTTTGGCGGGAGCGGCGAGCAGTACTTC.

This clonotype was recorded many times. The V call is TRBV7-9, the J call TRBJ2-1; 15 nucleotides align to TRBD2. CDR1 SEHNR and CDR2 FQNEAQ come from the germline V gene (reference sequence). After removal of 2 bases from V and 5 bases from J, the junction contained 7 bases not matched to a gene. The CDR3 totals 18 residues. In nucleotides, the CDR3 is TGTGCCAGCAGCTTAATCCCGGGACTAGCGGGAGGAAACAATGAGCAGTTCTTC. This translates into CASSLIPGLAGGNNEQFF.

This clonotype was found many times. The chain joins TRBV3-1 to TRBJ2-7; maybe TRBD1 (8 bases). V was trimmed by 1 base and J by 2 bases, leaving 15 bases between them. CDR3 length: 16 amino acids. Germline CDR1 is LGHDT and CDR2 is YNNKEL (reference sequence). DNA of the CDR3: TGTGCCAGCAGCCAAGCGGGGGGACAGGCCCCCTACGAGCAGTACTTC. As protein: CASSQAGGQAPYEQYF.

The table lists this clonotype with many counts. The V and J genes are TRBV5-4 and TRBJ2-3; 15 bases agree with TRBD2. The ends lost 2 bases at V and 6 bases at J; junction bases unmatched: 4. Germline V lookup: CDR1 SGHNT, CDR2 YYREEE (reference sequence). This CDR3 spans 16 amino acids. CDR3 in amino acids: CASSFLGLAGGDTQYF. The CDR3 DNA sequence: TGTGCCAGCAGCTTCCTTGGACTAGCGGGAGGGGATACGCAGTATTTT.

Many counts were recorded for this clonotype. The genes are TRBV7-3 and TRBJ2-5, with 14 bases aligning to TRBD2. This CDR3 is built from 16 residues. The ends lost 6 bases at V and 5 bases at J; junction bases unmatched: 8. Germline CDR1 and CDR2: SGHTA and FQGTGA. The CDR3 DNA sequence: TGTGCCAGCAGTTTGGGACTAGCGGGAGAGAGGGAGACCCAGTACTTC. Residues: CASSLGLAGERETQYF.

J is TRBJ1-3 and V is TRBV27, with 7 bases matching TRBD1. The V and J ends lost 6 bases and 0 bases, in that order; junction bases with no gene match: 2. Per germline, CDR1 MNHEY and CDR2 SMNVEV (reference sequence). The CDR3 extends over 14 amino acids. CDR3 loop: CASSHRGSGNTIYF. In DNA form, the CDR3 reads TGTGCCAGCAGCCACAGGGGCTCTGGAAACACCATATATTTT.

As regards this clonotype: A read error may explain this, as a much larger clone is one base away. The V gene is TRBV2, the J gene TRBJ2-7, with no clear D. Trimming left V 5 bases short and J 4 bases short, with 6 bases between. The CDR3 sequence is 11 residues long. Germline CDR1 SNHLY, CDR2 FYNNEI. CDR3 DNA sequence: TGTGCCAGCAGTATCACTTACGAGCAGTACTTC. Amino acid sequence: CASSITYEQYF. The full variable domain, in which reference TRBV2 and TRBJ2-7 provide the parts outside the CDR3, is EPEVTQTPSHQVTQMGQEVILRCVPISNHLYFYWYRQILGQKVEFLVSFYNNEISEKSEIFDDQFSVERPDGSNFTLKIRSTKLEDSAMYFCASSITYEQYFGPGTRLTVT.

The chain is built from TRBV9 and TRBJ1-6; 10 positions agree with TRBD1. Germline CDR1 and CDR2: SGDLS and YYNGEE. The CDR3 length is 16 residues. Losses at the gene ends were 0 bases for V and 10 bases for J; bases not matched to a gene: 7. The CDR3 protein is CASSVEGGDRGSPLHF. The CDR3 DNA follows: TGTGCCAGCAGCGTAGAGGGGGGGGACAGGGGCTCACCCCTCCACTTT.

The chain has TRBV7-8 and TRBJ1-2; weak D call: TRBD1 (6 bases). Germline CDR1 reads SGHVS; CDR2 reads FQNEAQ. This CDR3 contains 13 residues. V was shortened by 5 bases and J by 4 bases, with 11 bases between the two germline ends. The chain's CDR3 is CASSPGQFYGYTF. The CDR3 nucleotides are TGTGCCAGCAGCCCGGGACAATTCTATGGCTACACCTTC.

As for this clonotype: A much larger clone differs by one base, so this may be a read error. V and J are TRBV12-3 or TRBV12-4 and TRBJ1-5, with D tentatively TRBD1 (5 bases). This CDR3 spans 14 amino acids. The CDR3 loop is CAGSHTGGFQPQHF. The DNA for the CDR3 is TGTGCCGGCAGTCACACGGGGGGATTTCAGCCCCAGCATTTT.